The rows below give T cell receptor beta chains drawn from one sample of a study of blood T cell repertoires in COVID-19. Method: immunoSEQ multiplex PCR; TCRdb's copy keeps in-frame clones and lacks some. The data contain just over 50,000 clones, just over 85% of them singletons. Sequencing was performed on peripheral blood. The receptor set was obtained from a man in his 70s with acute or convalescent COVID-19. CDR3s leave out the opening cysteine and the closing phenylalanine or tryptophan. The order of the fields is J gene, V gene, CDR3 protein.

j_gene: TRBJ2-1; v_gene: TRBV10-2; CDR3aa: ASSLASGLAGWKGEQF
j_gene: TRBJ2-7; v_gene: TRBV19; CDR3aa: ASSIGPRLSHREQY
j_gene: TRBJ2-7; v_gene: TRBV4-2; CDR3aa: ASSQTTGYESNEQY
j_gene: TRBJ1-5; v_gene: TRBV30; CDR3aa: AWSAGTGKQPQH
j_gene: TRBJ1-1; v_gene: TRBV4-1; CDR3aa: ASSHLLTGTGNTEAF
j_gene: TRBJ1-4; v_gene: TRBV9; CDR3aa: ASSTGRGAGGEKLF
j_gene: TRBJ2-5; v_gene: TRBV7-2; CDR3aa: ASSFSGVSETQY
j_gene: TRBJ2-5; v_gene: TRBV7-9; CDR3aa: ASSIPQGVQETQY
j_gene: TRBJ2-2; v_gene: TRBV5-1; CDR3aa: ASSLTGRVWRMGPGELF
j_gene: TRBJ1-1; v_gene: TRBV2; CDR3aa: ASTRQGNTEAF
j_gene: TRBJ2-1; v_gene: TRBV12-3/TRBV12-4; CDR3aa: ASSFALEQF
j_gene: TRBJ1-2; v_gene: TRBV5-1; CDR3aa: ASSPNRESNT
j_gene: TRBJ2-3; v_gene: TRBV25-1; CDR3aa: ASSVRLAGVADTQY
j_gene: TRBJ2-7; v_gene: TRBV27; CDR3aa: ASSPRGTGGQWPYEQY
j_gene: TRBJ1-1; v_gene: TRBV9; CDR3aa: ASSVVSGGTEAF
j_gene: TRBJ2-3; v_gene: TRBV4-3; CDR3aa: ASSQDGTRGGDTQY